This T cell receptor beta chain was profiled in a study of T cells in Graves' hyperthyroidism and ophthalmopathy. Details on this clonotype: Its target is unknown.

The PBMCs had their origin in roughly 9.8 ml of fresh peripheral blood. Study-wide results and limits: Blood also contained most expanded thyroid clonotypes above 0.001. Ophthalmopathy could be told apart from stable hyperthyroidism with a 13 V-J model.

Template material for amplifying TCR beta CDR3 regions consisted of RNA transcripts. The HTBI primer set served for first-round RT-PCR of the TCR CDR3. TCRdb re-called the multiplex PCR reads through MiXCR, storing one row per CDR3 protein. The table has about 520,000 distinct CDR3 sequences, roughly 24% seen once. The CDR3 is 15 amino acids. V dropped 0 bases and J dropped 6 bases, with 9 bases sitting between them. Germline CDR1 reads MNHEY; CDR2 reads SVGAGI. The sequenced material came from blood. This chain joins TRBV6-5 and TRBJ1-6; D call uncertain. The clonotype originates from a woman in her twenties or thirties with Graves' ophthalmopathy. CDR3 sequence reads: CASSYSTGANSPLHF. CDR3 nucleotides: TGTGCCAGCAGTTACTCGACGGGAGCTAATTCACCCCTCCACTTT.